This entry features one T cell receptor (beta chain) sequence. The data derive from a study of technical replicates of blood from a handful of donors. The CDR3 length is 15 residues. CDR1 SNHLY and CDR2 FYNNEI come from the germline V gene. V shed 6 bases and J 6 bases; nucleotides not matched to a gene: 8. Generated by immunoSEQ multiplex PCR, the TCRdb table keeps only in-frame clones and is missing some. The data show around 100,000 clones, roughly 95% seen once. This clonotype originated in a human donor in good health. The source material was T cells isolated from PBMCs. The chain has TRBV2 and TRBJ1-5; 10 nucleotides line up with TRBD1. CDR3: CASRRGQGLGQPQHF. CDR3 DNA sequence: TGTGCCAGCAGAAGGGGACAGGGGTTAGGTCAGCCCCAGCATTTT.